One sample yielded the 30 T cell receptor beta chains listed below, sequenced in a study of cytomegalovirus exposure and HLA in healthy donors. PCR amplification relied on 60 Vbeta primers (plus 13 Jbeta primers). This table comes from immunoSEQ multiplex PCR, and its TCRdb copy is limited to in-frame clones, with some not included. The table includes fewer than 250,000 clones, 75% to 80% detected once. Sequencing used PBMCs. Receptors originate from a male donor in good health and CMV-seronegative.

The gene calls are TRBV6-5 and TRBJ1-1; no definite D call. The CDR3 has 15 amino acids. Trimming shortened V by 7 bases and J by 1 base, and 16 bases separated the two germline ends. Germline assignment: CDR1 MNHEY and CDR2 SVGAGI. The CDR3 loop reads CASNPPGTSNTEAFF. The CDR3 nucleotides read TGTGCCAGCAATCCCCCGGGTACTTCGAACACTGAAGCTTTCTTT.

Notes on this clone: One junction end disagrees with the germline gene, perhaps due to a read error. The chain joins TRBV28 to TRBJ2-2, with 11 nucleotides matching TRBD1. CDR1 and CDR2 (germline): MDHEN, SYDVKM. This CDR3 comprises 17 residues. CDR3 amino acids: CAGSLPGQGVSSGELFF. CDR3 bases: TGTGCCGGCAGTTTACCGGGACAGGGGGTTTCGTCCGGGGAGCTGTTTTTT.

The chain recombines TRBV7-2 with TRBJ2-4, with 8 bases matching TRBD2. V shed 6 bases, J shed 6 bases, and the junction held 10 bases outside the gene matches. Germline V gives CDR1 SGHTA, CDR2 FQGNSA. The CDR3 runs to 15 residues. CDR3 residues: CASRESGGLRNIQYF. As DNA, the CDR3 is TGTGCCAGCAGGGAGTCGGGGGGGCTTAGAAACATTCAGTACTTC. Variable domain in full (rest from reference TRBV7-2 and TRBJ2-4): GAGVSQSPSNKVTEKGKDVELRCDPISGHTALYWYRQSLGQGLEFLIYFQGNSAPDKSGLPSDRFSAERTGGSVSTLTIQRTQQEDSAVYLCASRESGGLRNIQYFGAGTRLSVL.

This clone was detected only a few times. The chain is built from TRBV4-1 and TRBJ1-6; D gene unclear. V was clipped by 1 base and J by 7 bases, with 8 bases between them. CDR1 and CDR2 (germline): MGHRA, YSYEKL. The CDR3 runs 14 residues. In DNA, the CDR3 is TGCGCCAGCAGCCAAGTTCCCGGGAATTCACCCCTCCACTTT. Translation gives CASSQVPGNSPLHF.

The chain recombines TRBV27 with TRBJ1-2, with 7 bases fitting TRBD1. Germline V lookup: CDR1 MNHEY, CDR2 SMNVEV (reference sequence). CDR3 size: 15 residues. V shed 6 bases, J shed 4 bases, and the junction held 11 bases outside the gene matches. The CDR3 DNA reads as TGTGCCAGCAGCCCCCTGGGCAGGGGGATCTATGGCTACACCTTC. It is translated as CASSPLGRGIYGYTF.

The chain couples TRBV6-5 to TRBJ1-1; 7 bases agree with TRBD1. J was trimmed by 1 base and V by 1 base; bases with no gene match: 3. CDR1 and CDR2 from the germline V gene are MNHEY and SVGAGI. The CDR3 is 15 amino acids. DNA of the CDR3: TGTGCCAGCAGTTACTGGGGACAGCGGAACACTGAAGCTTTCTTT. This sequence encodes CASSYWGQRNTEAFF.

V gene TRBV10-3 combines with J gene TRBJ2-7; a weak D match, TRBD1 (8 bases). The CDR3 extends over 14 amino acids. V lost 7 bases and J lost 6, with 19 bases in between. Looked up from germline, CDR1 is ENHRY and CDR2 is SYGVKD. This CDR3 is CAITDRGGMGEQYF. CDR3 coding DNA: TGTGCCATCACCGACAGGGGAGGGATGGGCGAGCAGTACTTC.

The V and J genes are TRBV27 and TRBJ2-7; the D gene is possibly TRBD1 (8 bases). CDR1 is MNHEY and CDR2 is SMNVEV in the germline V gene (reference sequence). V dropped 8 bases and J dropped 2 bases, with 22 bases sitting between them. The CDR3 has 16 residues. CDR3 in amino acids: CASGPRGAGGAYEQYF. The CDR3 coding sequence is TGTGCCAGCGGACCCCGGGGGGCAGGGGGCGCCTACGAGCAGTACTTC.

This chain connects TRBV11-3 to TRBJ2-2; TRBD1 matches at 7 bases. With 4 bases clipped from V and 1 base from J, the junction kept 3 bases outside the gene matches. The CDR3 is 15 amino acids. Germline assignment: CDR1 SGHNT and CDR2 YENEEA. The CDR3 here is CASSSGQRNTGELFF. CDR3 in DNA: TGTGCCAGCAGCTCGGGACAGAGGAACACCGGGGAGCTGTTTTTT.

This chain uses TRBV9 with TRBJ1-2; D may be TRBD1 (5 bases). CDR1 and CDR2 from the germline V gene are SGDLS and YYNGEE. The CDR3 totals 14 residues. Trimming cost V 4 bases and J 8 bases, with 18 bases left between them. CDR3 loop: CASSLSWGGKGYTF. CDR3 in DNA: TGTGCCAGCAGCCTAAGCTGGGGGGGTAAGGGCTACACCTTC.

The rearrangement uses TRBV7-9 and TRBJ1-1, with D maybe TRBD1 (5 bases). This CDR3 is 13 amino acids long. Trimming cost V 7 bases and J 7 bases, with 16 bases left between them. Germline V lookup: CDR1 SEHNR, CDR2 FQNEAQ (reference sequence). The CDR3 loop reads CASNVGGWGEAFF. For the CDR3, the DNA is TGTGCCAGCAATGTGGGGGGATGGGGTGAAGCTTTCTTT.

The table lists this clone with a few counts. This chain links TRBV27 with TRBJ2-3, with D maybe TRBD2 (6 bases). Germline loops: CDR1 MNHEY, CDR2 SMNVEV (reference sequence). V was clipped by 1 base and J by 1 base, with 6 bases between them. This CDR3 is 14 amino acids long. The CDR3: CASSLWRGTDTQYF. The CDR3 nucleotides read TGTGCCAGCAGTTTATGGAGGGGCACAGATACGCAGTATTTT.

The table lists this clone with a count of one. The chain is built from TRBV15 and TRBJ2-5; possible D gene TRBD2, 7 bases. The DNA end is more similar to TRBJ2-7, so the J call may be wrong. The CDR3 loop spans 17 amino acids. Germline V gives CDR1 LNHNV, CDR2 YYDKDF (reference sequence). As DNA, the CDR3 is TGTGCCACCAGCAGAGTGGCGGGGGACACGGACTCCTACGAGCAGTACTTC. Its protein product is CATSRVAGDTDSYEQYF.

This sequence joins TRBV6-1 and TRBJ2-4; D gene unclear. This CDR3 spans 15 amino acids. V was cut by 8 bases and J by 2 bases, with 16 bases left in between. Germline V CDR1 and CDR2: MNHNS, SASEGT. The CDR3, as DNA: TGTGCCAGCGGCAGCATGACCGGGTCCAAAAACATTCAGTACTTC. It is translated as CASGSMTGSKNIQYF.

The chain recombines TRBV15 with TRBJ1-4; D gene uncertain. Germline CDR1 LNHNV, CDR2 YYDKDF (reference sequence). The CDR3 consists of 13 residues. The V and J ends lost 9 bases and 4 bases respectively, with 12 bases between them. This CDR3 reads CATSKKLNEKLFF. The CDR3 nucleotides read TGTGCCACATCTAAGAAGCTTAATGAAAAACTGTTTTTT.

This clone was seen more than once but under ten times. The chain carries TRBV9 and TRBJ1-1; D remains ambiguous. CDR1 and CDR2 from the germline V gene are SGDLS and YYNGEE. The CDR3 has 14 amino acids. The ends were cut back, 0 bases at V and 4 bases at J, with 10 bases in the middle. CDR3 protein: CASSVASEGTEAFF. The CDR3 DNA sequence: TGTGCCAGCAGCGTAGCTTCGGAGGGCACTGAAGCTTTCTTT.

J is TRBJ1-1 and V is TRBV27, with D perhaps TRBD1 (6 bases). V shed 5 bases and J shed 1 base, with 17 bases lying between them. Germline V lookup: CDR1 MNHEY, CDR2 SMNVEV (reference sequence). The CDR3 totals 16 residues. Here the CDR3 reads CASSHSYRVENTEAFF. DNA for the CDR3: TGTGCCAGCAGTCATTCATACAGGGTGGAGAACACTGAAGCTTTCTTT.

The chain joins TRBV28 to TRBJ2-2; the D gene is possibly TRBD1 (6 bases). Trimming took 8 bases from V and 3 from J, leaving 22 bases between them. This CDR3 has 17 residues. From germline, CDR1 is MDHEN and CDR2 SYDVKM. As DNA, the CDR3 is TGTGCCAGCCATAAGGCCTTGGGGGCTCGACACACCGGGGAGCTGTTTTTT. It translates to CASHKALGARHTGELFF.

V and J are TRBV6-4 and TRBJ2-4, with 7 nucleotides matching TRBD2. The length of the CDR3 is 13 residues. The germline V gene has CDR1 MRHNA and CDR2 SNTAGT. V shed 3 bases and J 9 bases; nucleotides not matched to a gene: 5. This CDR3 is CASSEGGGGIQYF. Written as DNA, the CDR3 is TGTGCCAGCAGTGAGGGGGGGGGAGGCATTCAGTACTTC.

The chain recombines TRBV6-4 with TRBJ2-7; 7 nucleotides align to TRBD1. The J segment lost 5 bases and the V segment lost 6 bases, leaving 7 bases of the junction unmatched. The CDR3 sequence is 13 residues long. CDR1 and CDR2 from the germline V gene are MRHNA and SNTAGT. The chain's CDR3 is CASRRQGRDEQYF. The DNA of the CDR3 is TGTGCCAGCAGGAGACAGGGTCGTGACGAGCAGTACTTC.

The CDR3 bases are TGTGCCAGCAGCCCCGGGACTAGTGAGCAGTTCTTC. It is translated as CASSPGTSEQFF. The chain has TRBV11-2 and TRBJ2-1; 8 bases are shared with TRBD2. The V gene end was trimmed by 5 bases and the J gene end by 9 bases; junction bases not matched to a gene: 3. This CDR3 contains 12 residues. Germline V gene sequence: CDR1 SGHAT, CDR2 FQNNGV.

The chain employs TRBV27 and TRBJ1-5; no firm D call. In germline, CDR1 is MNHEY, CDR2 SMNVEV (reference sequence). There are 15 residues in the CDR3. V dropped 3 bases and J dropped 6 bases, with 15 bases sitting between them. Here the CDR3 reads CASSFRGSGSQPQHF. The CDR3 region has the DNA TGTGCCAGCAGTTTCCGAGGGTCCGGCAGTCAGCCCCAGCATTTT.

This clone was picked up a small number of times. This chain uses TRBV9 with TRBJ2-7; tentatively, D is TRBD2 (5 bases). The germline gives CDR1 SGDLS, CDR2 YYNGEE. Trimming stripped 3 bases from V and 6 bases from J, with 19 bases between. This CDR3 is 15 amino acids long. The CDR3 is CASSADVTRGSEQYF. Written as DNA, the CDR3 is TGTGCCAGCAGCGCCGACGTTACACGCGGGTCCGAGCAGTACTTC. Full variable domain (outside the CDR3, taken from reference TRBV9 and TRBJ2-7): DSGVTQTPKHLITATGQRVTLRCSPRSGDLSVYWYQQSLDQGLQFLIQYYNGEERAKGNILERFSAQQFPDLHSELNLSSLELGDSALYFCASSADVTRGSEQYFGPGTRLTVT.

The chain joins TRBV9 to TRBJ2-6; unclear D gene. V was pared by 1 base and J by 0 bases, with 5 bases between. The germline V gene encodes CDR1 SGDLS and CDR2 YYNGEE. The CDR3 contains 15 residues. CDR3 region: CASSVPISGANVLTF. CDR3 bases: TGTGCCAGCAGCGTACCCATCTCTGGGGCCAACGTCCTGACTTTC.

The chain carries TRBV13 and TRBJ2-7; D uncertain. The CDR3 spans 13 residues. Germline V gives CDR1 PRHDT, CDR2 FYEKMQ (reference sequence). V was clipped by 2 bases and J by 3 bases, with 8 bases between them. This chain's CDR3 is CASSLISSYEQYF. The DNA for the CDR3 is TGTGCCAGCAGCTTAATTTCTAGCTACGAGCAGTACTTC.

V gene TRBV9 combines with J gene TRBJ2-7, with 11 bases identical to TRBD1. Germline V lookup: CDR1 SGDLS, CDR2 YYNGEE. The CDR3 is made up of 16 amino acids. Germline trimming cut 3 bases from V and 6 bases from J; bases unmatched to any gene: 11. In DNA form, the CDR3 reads TGTGCCAGCAGCGCCACCCCGAGGACAGGGGGCGGCGAGCAGTACTTC. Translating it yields CASSATPRTGGGEQYF.

The CDR3 sequence: CASSYGRGSGNTIYF. As DNA, the CDR3 is TGTGCCAGCAGTTATGGGCGGGGATCCGGAAACACCATATATTTT. This chain uses TRBV6-5 with TRBJ1-3; no firm D call. The V gene lost 3 bases and the J gene lost 4 bases, with 13 bases spanning the gap. CDR3 length equals 15 residues. Germline loops: CDR1 MNHEY, CDR2 SVGAGI.

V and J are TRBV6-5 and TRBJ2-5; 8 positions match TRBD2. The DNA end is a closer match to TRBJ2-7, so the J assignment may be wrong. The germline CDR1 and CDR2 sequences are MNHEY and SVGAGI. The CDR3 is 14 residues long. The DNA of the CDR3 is TGTGCCAGCAGACTAACTAGCGGAGACTACGAGCAGTACTTC. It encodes CASRLTSGDYEQYF.

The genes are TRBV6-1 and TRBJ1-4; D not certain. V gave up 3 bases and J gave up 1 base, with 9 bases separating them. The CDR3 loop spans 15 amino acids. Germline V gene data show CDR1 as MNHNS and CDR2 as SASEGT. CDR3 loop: CASSDLAGTNEKLFF. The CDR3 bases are TGTGCCAGCAGTGATTTGGCAGGAACTAATGAAAAACTGTTTTTT.

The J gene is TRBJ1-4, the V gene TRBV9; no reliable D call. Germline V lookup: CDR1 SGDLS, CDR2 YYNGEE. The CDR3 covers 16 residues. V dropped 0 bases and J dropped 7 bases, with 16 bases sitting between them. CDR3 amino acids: CASSVEGGGYIEKLFF. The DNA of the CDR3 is TGTGCCAGCAGCGTAGAAGGAGGCGGGTATATTGAAAAACTGTTTTTT.